Listed here are 26 T cell receptor beta chains from one sample, sequenced in a study of OX40 agonist ivuxolimab in advanced cancers. Here immunoSEQ multiplex PCR was the method, and the copy in TCRdb shows in-frame clones only, minus some. The sample yields about 79,000 clones, about 94% seen once. The sample was CD4+ or CD8+ T cells sorted from blood, taken in a trial of the OX40 agonist ivuxolimab. The receptors stem from an adult with an advanced solid tumor such as melanoma, head and neck, liver or kidney cancer.

The chain combines TRBV4-3 with TRBJ2-7; D is uncertain. This CDR3 has 15 residues. Trimming pared 0 bases from V and 6 bases from J, leaving 15 bases between. Per the germline V gene, CDR1 is LGHNA and CDR2 is YSLEER. The CDR3 bases are TGCGCCAGCAGCCAAGATCGGAACGGCTACGGCGAGCAGTACTTC. Its protein is CASSQDRNGYGEQYF.

This clone was seen only a few times. The V and J genes are TRBV28 and TRBJ1-5; no firm D call. Germline CDR1 is MDHEN and CDR2 is SYDVKM. Trimming removed 6 bases at V and 0 bases at J, with 9 bases between. The CDR3 runs to 14 residues. As DNA, the CDR3 is TGTGCCAGCAGCTCCAAATATAGCAATCAGCCCCAGCATTTT. Amino acids: CASSSKYSNQPQHF.

This chain links TRBV27 with TRBJ2-7, with 14 bases aligning to TRBD2. This CDR3 spans 14 amino acids. The ends lost 6 bases at V and 3 bases at J; junction bases unmatched: 1. Germline assignment: CDR1 MNHEY and CDR2 SMNVEV (reference sequence). Here the CDR3 reads CASSGTSGSYEQYF. The CDR3 coding sequence is TGTGCCAGCAGCGGGACTAGCGGGAGCTACGAGCAGTACTTC.

This clone was recorded a few times. This rearrangement joins TRBV7-9 to TRBJ2-7; D is possibly TRBD1 (5 bases). V lost 4 bases, J lost 0 bases, and 10 bases lay in between. The CDR3 has 14 amino acids. CDR1 and CDR2 from the germline V gene are SEHNR and FQNEAQ (reference sequence). This CDR3 is CASSSGQVSYEQYF. Here the CDR3 DNA reads TGTGCCAGCAGCTCAGGACAAGTCTCCTACGAGCAGTACTTC.

This clone occurred a few times. This chain connects TRBV19 to TRBJ1-1, with D unclear. The germline gives CDR1 LNHDA, CDR2 SQIVND (reference sequence). CDR3 size: 14 residues. V dropped 7 bases and J dropped 1 base, with 13 bases sitting between them. In nucleotides, the CDR3 is TGTGCCAGTACTTTTGGGAACCCGAACACTGAAGCTTTCTTT. This sequence encodes CASTFGNPNTEAFF. The full variable domain, with the rest looked up from reference TRBV19 and TRBJ1-1, is DGGITQSPKYLFRKEGQNVTLSCEQNLNHDAMYWYRQDPGQGLRLIYYSQIVNDFQKGDIAEGYSVSREKKESFPLTVTSAQKNPTAFYLCASTFGNPNTEAFFGQGTRLTVV.

This clone was recorded once. The genes are TRBV19 and TRBJ2-3; no definite D call. Trimming cost V 3 bases and J 4 bases, with 17 bases left between them. This CDR3 is 16 amino acids long. CDR1 and CDR2 from the germline V gene are LNHDA and SQIVND (reference sequence). Here the CDR3 DNA reads TGTGCCAGTAGTATTTACCAAAGTGGGCCCGCAGATACGCAGTATTTT. This encodes CASSIYQSGPADTQYF.

The V call is TRBV2, the J call TRBJ2-7; D remains ambiguous. Between the trimmed V and J ends, which lost 4 bases and 4 bases, there was a span of 17 bases. CDR1 SNHLY and CDR2 FYNNEI come from the germline V gene. This CDR3 contains 15 residues. CDR3 region: CASSVSPPRLYEQYF. The CDR3 DNA reads TGTGCCAGCAGTGTTTCCCCCCCCCGACTTTACGAGCAGTACTTC.

The J gene is TRBJ2-1, the V gene TRBV2, with 9 bases fitting TRBD2. The CDR3 has 14 amino acids. Germline-derived CDR1 and CDR2 are SNHLY and FYNNEI. J was trimmed by 7 bases and V by 8 bases; bases with no gene match: 9. CDR3 sequence (DNA): TGTGCCAGCGTGGCTAGCGGGAAGATGAATGAGCAGTTCTTC. This encodes CASVASGKMNEQFF.

The chain joins TRBV7-6 to TRBJ2-3, with D possibly called TRBD1 or TRBD2 (5 bases each). With 8 bases removed from V and 1 base from J, the gap between germline ends came to 31 bases. From germline, CDR1 is SGHVS and CDR2 FNYEAQ. The length of the CDR3 is 20 residues. CDR3 DNA: TGTGCCAGCCGGGGACCGCCCGATCCCACGGCCGAGCTTGGCACAGATACGCAGTATTTT. This codes for CASRGPPDPTAELGTDTQYF.

The gene calls are TRBV5-4 and TRBJ1-1; TRBD1 aligns across 7 bases. The junction had 11 bases not matched to a gene; V was cut back by 4 bases and J by 11 bases. This CDR3 has 13 amino acids. Looked up from germline, CDR1 is SGHNT and CDR2 is YYREEE (reference sequence). The CDR3 here is CASSDKLQGGAFF. The CDR3 DNA reads TGTGCCAGCAGCGATAAACTGCAGGGGGGGGCTTTCTTT.

This chain connects TRBV28 to TRBJ2-5; possible D gene TRBD1, 5 bases. The J call may be faulty, since TRBJ2-7 better matches the DNA end. This CDR3 is 11 amino acids long. Germline values: CDR1 MDHEN, CDR2 SYDVKM. CDR3 amino acids: CASSQGYEQYF. DNA of the CDR3: TGTGCCAGCAGCCAGGGATACGAGCAGTACTTC.

This sequence joins TRBV7-8 and TRBJ2-5; D possibly corresponds to TRBD2 (6 bases). The V and J ends lost 3 bases and 5 bases respectively, with 19 bases between them. The CDR3 spans 16 residues. Germline V CDR1 and CDR2: SGHVS, FQNEAQ. The CDR3 DNA sequence: TGTGCCAGCAGCTTTCTTCCGGGACTTCGAGGGGAGACCCAGTACTTC. Its translation is CASSFLPGLRGETQYF.

The CDR3 DNA is TGTGCCAGCAGTTTACCGGCAGTCCCCCTATCCTACGAGCAGTACTTC. It translates to CASSLPAVPLSYEQYF. The chain has TRBV28 and TRBJ2-7; D ambiguous. This CDR3 spans 16 amino acids. The V end lost 2 bases, the J end lost 1 base, and 15 bases lay between the germline ends. Germline assignment: CDR1 MDHEN and CDR2 SYDVKM.

The chain recombines TRBV28 with TRBJ1-2, with D unclear. The length of the CDR3 is 15 residues. Germline CDR1 MDHEN, CDR2 SYDVKM. V lost 1 base and J 8 bases, leaving 17 bases between the germline ends. CDR3 sequence: CASSLSMGRSQGYTF. The CDR3 bases are TGTGCCAGCAGTTTATCTATGGGAAGGTCGCAGGGCTACACCTTC.

This chain uses TRBV25-1 with TRBJ2-5; D is uncertain. The J call may be faulty, since TRBJ2-7 better matches the DNA end. The CDR3 length is 11 residues. Germline V gene sequence: CDR1 MGHDK, CDR2 SYGVNS. The CDR3 bases are TGTGCCAGCAGTGATACCCACGAGCAGTACTTC. Protein product: CASSDTHEQYF.

This clone was detected only once. The chain is built from TRBV5-8 and TRBJ1-1; a weak D match, TRBD1 (5 bases). CDR1 SGHTS and CDR2 YDEGEE come from the germline V gene. V shed 4 bases and J shed 3 bases, with 16 bases lying between them. There are 15 residues in the CDR3. The CDR3: CASSRLSLGDTEAFF. In DNA, the CDR3 is TGTGCCAGCAGCCGACTTTCCCTGGGGGACACTGAAGCTTTCTTT.

This clone was recorded a few times. The V gene is TRBV6-1, the J gene TRBJ1-1; D is undetermined. Germline values: CDR1 MNHNS, CDR2 SASEGT. The CDR3 loop spans 13 amino acids. Trimming took 3 bases from V and 6 from J, leaving 11 bases between them. The CDR3 region has the DNA TGTGCCAGCAGTGAGGGAAAGGGCTCTGAAGCTTTCTTT. Residues: CASSEGKGSEAFF.

V and J are TRBV6-5 and TRBJ1-4; D gene ambiguous. The CDR3 has 14 amino acids. Per the germline V gene, CDR1 is MNHEY and CDR2 is SVGAGI. The ends were cut back, 4 bases at V and 0 bases at J, with 6 bases in the middle. The CDR3, as DNA: TGTGCCAGCAGTTCCTACGCAACTAATGAAAAACTGTTTTTT. Its translation is CASSSYATNEKLFF.

V usage is TRBV2 and J usage is TRBJ2-1; D assignment may be TRBD1 or TRBD2 (6 bases each). The CDR3 length is 16 residues. The germline CDR1 and CDR2 sequences are SNHLY and FYNNEI. Trimming pared 7 bases from V and 3 bases from J, leaving 19 bases between. CDR3 nucleotides: TGTGCCAGCACCTTTAAGGGGGGCCTTAACTACAATGAGCAGTTCTTC. This translates into CASTFKGGLNYNEQFF.

This chain links TRBV6-5 with TRBJ2-5, with D perhaps matching TRBD1 (6 bases). Matching the DNA end better, TRBJ2-7 makes the J call doubtful. From germline, CDR1 is MNHEY and CDR2 SVGAGI. There are 15 residues in the CDR3. The CDR3 here is CASSPLDSRLYEQYF. CDR3 in DNA: TGTGCCAGCAGTCCCCTGGACAGCAGACTCTACGAGCAGTACTTC.

The J gene is TRBJ2-7, the V gene TRBV5-4, with unresolved D. V shed 5 bases and J shed 4 bases, with 19 bases lying between them. Germline CDR1 SGHNT, CDR2 YYREEE (reference sequence). This CDR3 is built from 15 residues. CDR3 DNA sequence: TGTGCCAGCAGTCAAGGACCGACGTCCGGTTACGAGCAGTACTTC. Its protein product is CASSQGPTSGYEQYF.

V is TRBV28 and J is TRBJ2-7; 7 nucleotides agree with TRBD1. The CDR3 spans 17 residues. Germline V lookup: CDR1 MDHEN, CDR2 SYDVKM. Trimming took 4 bases from V and 10 from J; bases not matched to a gene: 22. CDR3 nucleotides: TGTGCCAGCAGTTCGCTATCGAACAGGGGAATAGGCCTCGAACAGTACTTC. Translation: CASSSLSNRGIGLEQYF.

J is TRBJ2-1 and V is TRBV11-3, with a possible D match to TRBD2 (5 bases). Germline V gene data show CDR1 as SGHNT and CDR2 as YENEEA. The CDR3 extends over 13 amino acids. V lost 5 bases, J lost 5 bases, and 10 bases lay in between. DNA for the CDR3: TGTGCCAGCAGCAGGAGGCTGAACAATGAGCAGTTCTTC. Translating it yields CASSRRLNNEQFF.

The rearrangement joins TRBV2 to TRBJ2-6; no clear D gene. Between the trimmed V and J ends, which lost 4 bases and 1 base, there was a span of 5 bases. CDR1 SNHLY and CDR2 FYNNEI come from the germline V gene. The CDR3 has 14 amino acids. DNA of the CDR3: TGTGCCAGCAGTGGGATTTCTGGGGCCAACGTCCTGACTTTC. Its translation: CASSGISGANVLTF.

The chain couples TRBV11-2 to TRBJ2-7, with D uncertain. Trimming pared 3 bases from V and 3 bases from J, leaving 21 bases between. The CDR3 extends over 17 amino acids. CDR1 and CDR2 (germline): SGHAT, FQNNGV. DNA of the CDR3: TGTGCCAGCAGCTTCGGGTCCCTCTCCTCTTTCGGCTACGAGCAGTACTTC. Translating gives CASSFGSLSSFGYEQYF.

This chain connects TRBV19 to TRBJ2-6, with D maybe TRBD1 (5 bases). The germline gives CDR1 LNHDA, CDR2 SQIVND (reference sequence). The CDR3 extends over 15 amino acids. Trimming took off 7 bases at V and 0 bases at J, with 10 bases between the two ends. In nucleotides, the CDR3 is TGTGCCAGTATCCAGGGTGGCTCTGGGGCCAACGTCCTGACTTTC. This sequence encodes CASIQGGSGANVLTF.